This record concerns one TCR beta chain sequence. The CDR3 is 12 residues long. The germline CDR1 and CDR2 sequences are MGHDK and SYGVNS. Between the trimmed V and J ends, which lost 4 bases and 9 bases, there was a span of 10 bases. The data stem from a study of cytomegalovirus exposure and HLA in healthy donors. The assay was immunoSEQ multiplex PCR, and TCRdb's table has in-frame clones only and misses some. This table holds roughly 300,000 clones, roughly 88% found once. The origin of this receptor is a young woman in good health and CMV-seronegative. Sample: PBMCs. The chain couples TRBV25-1 to TRBJ2-1; D may be TRBD1 (6 bases). CDR3: CASSGTGIEQFF. CDR3 coding DNA: TGTGCCAGCAGTGGAACAGGGATTGAGCAGTTCTTC.